What follows is one T cell receptor beta chain and its context. The assay was immunoSEQ multiplex PCR, and TCRdb's table has in-frame clones only and misses some. The sample has fewer than 200,000 clones; around 83% are singletons. The CDR3 is 15 amino acids. V shed 4 bases and J 2 bases; nucleotides not matched to a gene: 1. CDR1 is MRHNA, CDR2 SNTAGT, per germline. This sample is part of a study of blood T cell repertoires in COVID-19. The chain employs TRBV6-4 and TRBJ2-3; 12 positions agree with TRBD2. This TCR came from a woman aged 50 to 60 in a cohort exposed to, infected with or recovered from COVID-19 (not recorded which). Sequencing was performed on PBMCs or T cells enriched from blood (not recorded which). The CDR3 loop is CASSASGGVTDTQYF. The DNA of the CDR3 is TGTGCCAGCAGTGCTAGCGGGGGGGTCACAGATACGCAGTATTTT.